Reported below is one T cell receptor beta chain. Its antigen has not been determined. The sample holds no much larger clone one base away, and base qualities are not on file. The data derive from a study of T cell responses to AZD1222 COVID-19 vaccine (dated by TCRdb to the early 2020s). About the investigation overall: AZD1222 recipients whose second dose came at about 4 weeks and those whose second dose came at about 12 weeks were combined into one group, since spike-specific TCR depth and breadth did not differ between the two schedules. A total of 230 or so trial participants underwent TCR sequencing, of whom 200 to 220 received two doses of AZD1222 and roughly 25 received two doses of the MenACWY control vaccine. Trial participants were enrolled into age subgroups of 18-55, 56-69 and 70-plus years, which contained about 150, 27 and 61 TCR-sequenced participants, respectively. The study at large found these results: Because no samples from the day 14 peak response were available, repertoires could be characterized only after the peak T cell response. In the small 56-69-year group, the increase in depth fell short of significance, most likely because of low power. Epitopes outside the regions mutated in the B.1.351 and B.1.1.7 variants were reportedly recognized by nearly half of the unique spike-specific TCRs. Most participants were white British and females outnumbered males, and the authors suggested that clonal diversity may have been underestimated. Only a handful of AZD1222 recipients were SARS-CoV-2 seropositive at baseline, limiting conclusions about previously exposed vaccinees. The vaccine-associated CD4 TCRs covered the entire spike protein, and the dominant responses fell in regions 160-218 and 743-854. After two AZD1222 doses, both the breadth and the depth of spike-specific TCRs were significantly higher than at day 0 and than in MenACWY recipients.

Explained via the paper, the time point label denotes: baseline before first vaccination. Vaccinee samples were obtained from the UK trials COV001 and COV002, which included a single-blind randomized controlled phase 2/3 trial of AZD1222 (ChAdOx1 nCoV-19) in healthy adults. For TCRbeta chain sequencing, PBMC samples from trial participants were taken at day 0 and at day 28 after the second dose. The CDR3 regions of human TCRbeta chains were analyzed by immunosequencing. The study's own analysis went as follows. Repertoire TCRs were matched against a reference library of SARS-CoV-2-specific TCRs generated with the MIRA antigen-specificity platform. Breadth was defined as the fraction of unique TCRs that were SARS-CoV-2-associated, and depth was defined as the fraction of total T cells that were SARS-CoV-2-associated. Using the MIRA data, each spike-specific TCR was assigned both to the spike region to which the TCR was reactive and to a CD4 or CD8 class. Log10-transformed breadth and depth values were compared by one-way ANOVA with Sidak's multiple comparisons tests. This immuneACCESS table, as held by TCRdb, lists in-frame sequences with V and J called but not all clones. Of the missing ones, under half trace to an unresolved V gene in checked studies; the others have no known cause. The V and J calls and clone size are taken from that table; D and trimming were inferred from the DNA. The sample table lists 150,000 or so clones, about 91% of them with a count of one. Roughly 2% of the sample is in the top ten clones.

CDR1 and CDR2 (MNHNY, SVGAGI) derive from the germline V gene (reference sequence). Measured from the cysteine to the phenylalanine, the CDR3 is 14 residues long. Only CDR3 DNA remains: 42 bases, in frame from the first base. Cut back by 6 bases and 1 base, the V and J ends lie 9 bases apart. The sequence derives from an adult in good health. The V and J segments used are TRBV6-6 and TRBJ2-2; a tentative D call is TRBD2 (7 bases match). The specimen comprised peripheral blood, sampled on day 0 of AZD1222 vaccination. The nucleotides are TGTGCCAGCAGGGGGGGGCAGAACACCGGGGAGCTGTTTTTT. Its protein product is CASRGGQNTGELFF.